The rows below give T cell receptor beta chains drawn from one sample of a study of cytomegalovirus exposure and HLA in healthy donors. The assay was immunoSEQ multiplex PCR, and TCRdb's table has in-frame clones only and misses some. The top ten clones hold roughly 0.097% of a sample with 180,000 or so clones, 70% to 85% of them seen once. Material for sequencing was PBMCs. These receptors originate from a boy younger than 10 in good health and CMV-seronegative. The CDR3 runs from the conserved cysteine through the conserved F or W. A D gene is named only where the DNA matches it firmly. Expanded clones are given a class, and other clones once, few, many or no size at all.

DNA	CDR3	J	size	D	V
TGTGCCAGCAGCTCCGGACAGGACGGCGAGACCCAGTACTTC	CASSSGQDGETQYF	TRBJ2-5	.	TRBD1	TRBV5-4
TGTGCCAGTGGGACTCAGAATTCACCCCTCCACTTT	CASGTQNSPLHF	TRBJ1-6	.	.	TRBV7-9
TGTGCCAGCAGCCCCTCTCCGGGGGCTGAAGCTTTCTTT	CASSPSPGAEAFF	TRBJ1-1	few	.	TRBV7-3
TGTGCCAGCAGCTTTCTAGCGGGGGGGAGCTCCTACGAGCAGTACTTC	CASSFLAGGSSYEQYF	TRBJ2-7	.	TRBD2	TRBV7-8
TGTGCCAGCAGCTTGCCCCCGCGCGGGTTGAACACCGGGGAGCTGTTTTTT	CASSLPPRGLNTGELFF	TRBJ2-2	.	.	TRBV5-6
TGTGCCAGCAGCTTAGAAAGCGGGGGAAGTACAGATACGCAGTATTTT	CASSLESGGSTDTQYF	TRBJ2-3	.	TRBD2	TRBV7-2
TGTGCCAGAAGCTTTTGGGTCAAGCGGGGCACCGGGGAGCTGTTTTTT	CARSFWVKRGTGELFF	TRBJ2-2	once	.	TRBV7-5
TGCGCCAGCAGCCAAGCTCAGGGGGGAAAACTGTTTTTT	CASSQAQGGKLFF	TRBJ1-4	.	TRBD1	TRBV4-3
TGTGCCAGTAGTATTTATACCAACTCCGCGGATGGCTACACCTTC	CASSIYTNSADGYTF	TRBJ1-2	few	.	TRBV19
TGTGCCAGCTCGGGTCTTAATAATGAAAAACTGTTTTTT	CASSGLNNEKLFF	TRBJ1-4	.	.	TRBV7-3
TGTGCCAGCAGTTTACGAGTCGAGGGCTGGACTGAAGCTTTCTTT	CASSLRVEGWTEAFF	TRBJ1-1	.	.	TRBV27
TGTGCCAGCAGTCGGACAGGGGCGAAAGAGACCCAGTACTTC	CASSRTGAKETQYF	TRBJ2-5	once	TRBD1	TRBV6-1
TGTGCCAGCAGTCTGACTAGCGGGGGGTCAGATACGCAGTATTTT	CASSLTSGGSDTQYF	TRBJ2-3	.	TRBD2	TRBV5-4
TGTGCCAGCAGCCATCAGGGGGCGGGCTATGGCTACACCTTC	CASSHQGAGYGYTF	TRBJ1-2	few	TRBD1	TRBV6-5
TGTGCCATCAGTGGGACAGGGGAGAACGAGCAGTACTTC	CAISGTGENEQYF	TRBJ2-7	once	TRBD1	TRBV10-3
TGCGCCAGCAGCCAGACACCCGGGAGGACAGGGGGTTCACCCCTCCACTTT	CASSQTPGRTGGSPLHF	TRBJ1-6	.	TRBD1	TRBV4-1
TGTGCCAGCAGCTCGCGACTAGCCGGGAACAATGAGCAGTTCTTC	CASSSRLAGNNEQFF	TRBJ2-1	.	TRBD2	TRBV7-9
TGTGCCAGCTCACCCTTACCGGGACAGAGTAACTATGGCTACACCTTC	CASSPLPGQSNYGYTF	TRBJ1-2	.	TRBD1	TRBV18
TGTGCCAGCAGTGAAGCGTGGGGGGAAACTGAAGCTTTCTTT	CASSEAWGETEAFF	TRBJ1-1	.	.	TRBV6-1
TGTGCCAGCAGTGAAAGGGGGTACAGCGGCAATGAGCAGTTCTTC	CASSERGYSGNEQFF	TRBJ2-1	.	.	TRBV25-1
TGTGCCAGTAGGGGACTAGCGGGGGCTATCTCCTACAATGAGCAGTTCTTC	CASRGLAGAISYNEQFF	TRBJ2-1	.	TRBD2	TRBV19
TGTGCCAGCAGCCAAGTCGGAGCTAGCGGGGGCCGGGGGGAGACCCAGTACTTC	CASSQVGASGGRGETQYF	TRBJ2-5	.	TRBD2	TRBV4-2
TGCAGCGTTGTTGGCCTAGCGGGGGTGCTGGATACGCAGTATTTT	CSVVGLAGVLDTQYF	TRBJ2-3	.	TRBD2	TRBV29-1
TGTGCCAGCTCAAGGGACAGGGGGGAAAACATTCAGTACTTC	CASSRDRGENIQYF	TRBJ2-4	.	TRBD1	TRBV18
TGTGCCAGCAGCCCGTTCGATGAAAAACTGTTTTTT	CASSPFDEKLFF	TRBJ1-4	few	.	TRBV7-9
TGCGCCAGCAGTGCACAGCTATCCTACGAGCAGTACTTC	CASSAQLSYEQYF	TRBJ2-7	few	.	TRBV10-2
TGCGCCAGCAGGTATCGGGACAGCTTCACAGATACGCAGTATTTT	CASRYRDSFTDTQYF	TRBJ2-3	once	TRBD1	TRBV5-1
TGCGCCAGCAGCCAAGCTGTACTAGCGGGGGGCGAACAGACCCAGTACTTC	CASSQAVLAGGEQTQYF	TRBJ2-5	few	TRBD2	TRBV4-1
TGTGCCAGCACCCCAGGGGTCAACTATGGCTACACCTTC	CASTPGVNYGYTF	TRBJ1-2	.	.	TRBV28
TGTGCCAGCAGCTTAAGAGGCGATAGCAGGGGGCATCATGAAAAACTGTTTTTT	CASSLRGDSRGHHEKLFF	TRBJ1-4	.	TRBD1	TRBV7-2
TGTGCCAGCAGCTCAGACACAGGGTATTACGAGCAGTACTTC	CASSSDTGYYEQYF	TRBJ2-7	.	.	TRBV5-4
TGTGCCATGATAGATCCCCCCCACTTT	CAMIDPPHF	TRBJ1-6	.	.	TRBV7-3
TGTGCCAGCTCAGCAACGACAGGGGGAGTCAGGAATGAGCAGTTCTTC	CASSATTGGVRNEQFF	TRBJ2-1	.	TRBD1	TRBV18
TGTTCCAGCAGCCCACTAGTTACCACCCCGGGGGGGCATTCCTACGAGCAGTACTTC	CSSSPLVTTPGGHSYEQYF	TRBJ2-7	.	TRBD2	TRBV7-9
TGTGCCTGGGAGGGCCGACGGGGGTCCGAGCAGTACTTC	CAWEGRRGSEQYF	TRBJ2-7	.	.	TRBV30
TGTGCCAGCAGCCTTACTAGCGTCTCCTACAATGAGCAGTTCTTC	CASSLTSVSYNEQFF	TRBJ2-1	.	TRBD2	TRBV11-3
TGCGCCAGCAGCCAGGAGACTAGCGGGGGTTCGAGTGAGCAGTTCTTC	CASSQETSGGSSEQFF	TRBJ2-1	.	TRBD2	TRBV4-1
TGTGCCAGCTCACCATTCAGCGGAGGCTCCTACGAGCAGTACTTC	CASSPFSGGSYEQYF	TRBJ2-7	once	.	TRBV18
TGTGCCAGCAGTCCCAGACAGGACCTACAAGAGACCCAGTACTTC	CASSPRQDLQETQYF	TRBJ2-5	.	.	TRBV27
TGTGCCAGCAGTCGATCACAGGGGCTAAGCTACGAGCAGTACTTC	CASSRSQGLSYEQYF	TRBJ2-7	once	TRBD1	TRBV28
TGTGCCAGCAGCTTCTTTACAGGGATAAAGAATAATTCACCCCTCCACTTT	CASSFFTGIKNNSPLHF	TRBJ1-6	once	.	TRBV11-2
TGCGCCAGCAGCCCAAGACTAGCGGGGGACTCGCCAAACGGGGAGCTGTTTTTT	CASSPRLAGDSPNGELFF	TRBJ2-2	few	TRBD2	TRBV4-1
TGTGCCAGCAAAAAAACAGGGGGCACTGAAGCTTTCTTT	CASKKTGGTEAFF	TRBJ1-1	once	TRBD1	TRBV2
TGTGCCAGCAGTTACTCTAGCGTGACCGGGGAGCTGTTTTTT	CASSYSSVTGELFF	TRBJ2-2	.	.	TRBV6-6
TGCAGCGTTGAAAGAGCTGATTTAAACATTCAGTACTTC	CSVERADLNIQYF	TRBJ2-4	once	.	TRBV29-1
TGTGCCAGCAGCCCCGCCCCCACAGGGGAGGTTGAAAAACTGTTTTTT	CASSPAPTGEVEKLFF	TRBJ1-4	.	TRBD1	TRBV7-2
TGTGCCAGCAGCAGCAAGGAAAGATTGGACAGGGACACAGATACGCAGTATTTT	CASSSKERLDRDTDTQYF	TRBJ2-3	few	.	TRBV21-1
TGTGCCAGCAGCTACGAGCGGGGCTCCTACAATGAGCAGTTCTTC	CASSYERGSYNEQFF	TRBJ2-1	.	TRBD2	TRBV7-2
TGTGCCAGCAGCCCAGAGCGGGGCCGTGCAAAGGACAATGAGCAGTTCTTC	CASSPERGRAKDNEQFF	TRBJ2-1	.	TRBD2	TRBV7-9
TGTGCCAGTGGGGAGGCTGGGGGGGACTACGAGCAGTACTTC	CASGEAGGDYEQYF	TRBJ2-7	.	TRBD2	TRBV2
TGTGCCAGCAGTGAAGAACAGAGTAATCAGCCCCAGCATTTT	CASSEEQSNQPQHF	TRBJ1-5	.	.	TRBV2
TGTGCCAGCAGCTCTCGGACAGCCTACGAGCAGTACTTC	CASSSRTAYEQYF	TRBJ2-7	.	.	TRBV5-6
TGTGCCAGCAGCCTCGAGACTCACACTGAAGCTTTCTTT	CASSLETHTEAFF	TRBJ1-1	.	.	TRBV7-3
TGTGCCAGCGGGAGGGTGGCTAATGAAAAACTGTTTTTT	CASGRVANEKLFF	TRBJ1-4	once	.	TRBV11-2